The next 18 T cell receptor beta chains were all read from a single sample in a study of shared clonotypes between healthy human individuals. Clones were sequenced by immunoSEQ multiplex PCR, and TCRdb holds only the in-frame ones, with some missing. The data hold around 1.1 million clones, with 70% to 80% observed a single time. The specimen was memory CD4+ T cells from PBMCs. Subset meaning: CD45RA-negative fraction. These receptors all stem from a man younger than 30 in good health. Some clones in this sample may be carry-over from other donors' samples.

V gene TRBV7-6 combines with J gene TRBJ2-5; TRBD2 is a possible D gene (5 bases). The CDR3 contains 14 residues. Germline V gives CDR1 SGHVS, CDR2 FNYEAQ. V was shortened by 4 bases and J by 3 bases, with 12 bases between the two germline ends. CDR3 nucleotides: TGTGCCAGCAGCTGGCTTGGGAGAGAAGAGACCCAGTACTTC. Translation gives CASSWLGREETQYF.

This clone was counted a few times. The gene calls are TRBV6-5 and TRBJ2-7; the D gene is possibly TRBD1 (6 bases). Trimming removed 0 bases at V and 5 bases at J, with 11 bases between. Looked up from germline, CDR1 is MNHEY and CDR2 is SVGAGI. The CDR3 has 14 residues. The CDR3, as DNA: TGTGCCAGCAGTTACTCGGTGAAGGGGGACGAGCAGTACTTC. It yields the protein CASSYSVKGDEQYF.

This clone occurred once. The same CDR3 also results from other DNA sequences found in this sample. V gene TRBV6-1 combines with J gene TRBJ1-2; the D gene is possibly TRBD1 (6 bases). Trimming removed 3 bases from V and 3 bases from J, with 8 bases in between. The V gene's germline CDR1 is MNHNS and CDR2 SASEGT. The CDR3 is 13 residues long. The CDR3, as DNA: TGTGCCAGCAGTGAGACAGGCGACTATGGCTACACCTTC. It translates to CASSETGDYGYTF.

A few counts support this clone. The chain has TRBV12-2 and TRBJ2-2; the table's D call of TRBD2 was not tested on the DNA. TRBV12-2 is tagged as a pseudogene. This CDR3 spans 16 amino acids. The CDR3 sequence is CASRLARGRGTGELFF. CDR3 nucleotides: TGTGCAAGTCGCTTAGCTCGCGGGAGGGGCACCGGGGAGCTGTTTTTT.

J is TRBJ2-1 and V is TRBV5-3, with 8 bases matching TRBD2. TRBV5-3 is sorted into the ORF group, with uncertain function. The trim removed 7 bases at V and 3 bases at J, leaving 12 bases unmatched. The CDR3 totals 16 residues. In DNA, the CDR3 is TGTGCCAGAGGGAGCGGGAGTAGCGGGCTCTACAATGAGCAGTTCTTC. Protein: CARGSGSSGLYNEQFF.

A word on this clone: At the DNA level, this CDR3 is encoded by other sequences in the same sample as well. V is TRBV28 and J is TRBJ2-7; perhaps TRBD1 as D (6 bases). V was trimmed by 5 bases and J by 1 base, leaving 6 bases between them. Germline V gene data show CDR1 as MDHEN and CDR2 as SYDVKM. The CDR3 is made up of 12 amino acids. This CDR3 is CASSTGSYEQYF. The CDR3 region has the DNA TGTGCCAGCAGTACAGGGTCCTACGAGCAGTACTTC.

V gene TRBV27 combines with J gene TRBJ2-1; D gene uncertain. The CDR3 is 12 amino acids. V lost 2 bases, J lost 15 bases, and 14 bases lay in between. Germline-derived CDR1 and CDR2 are MNHEY and SMNVEV (reference sequence). CDR3 sequence reads: CASSLGLVNLFF. DNA for the CDR3: TGTGCCAGCAGTTTAGGGCTAGTCAATCTGTTCTTC.

This clone was observed once. The identical CDR3 is also encoded by other nucleotide sequences in the sample. This chain connects TRBV15 to TRBJ1-2; D gene ambiguous. V lost 0 bases and J 7 bases, leaving 6 bases between the germline ends. Germline CDR1 LNHNV, CDR2 YYDKDF (reference sequence). The CDR3 extends over 12 amino acids. The CDR3 nucleotides read TGTGCCACCAGCAGAGATTCGGGTGGCTACACCTTC. It codes for CATSRDSGGYTF.

The sample holds a few counts of this clone. The V call is TRBV13, the J call TRBJ2-7, with D hard to call. The CDR3 sequence is 14 residues long. CDR1 and CDR2 (germline): PRHDT, FYEKMQ (reference sequence). V lost 5 bases and J 1 base, leaving 12 bases between the germline ends. Here the CDR3 reads CASSRPPYSYEQYF. The CDR3 DNA is TGTGCCAGCAGCCGCCCCCCCTATTCCTACGAGCAGTACTTC.

About this clone itself: The same CDR3 also results from other DNA sequences found in this sample. The rearrangement uses TRBV9 and TRBJ1-2; 7 bases are shared with TRBD1. In germline, CDR1 is SGDLS, CDR2 YYNGEE. The trim removed 2 bases at V and 3 bases at J, leaving 1 base unmatched. The CDR3 spans 13 residues. Written as DNA, the CDR3 is TGTGCCAGCAGCGTTGGGACAGACTATGGCTACACCTTC. The encoded protein is CASSVGTDYGYTF.

The chain combines TRBV29-1 with TRBJ2-7; D remains ambiguous. Per germline, CDR1 SQVTM and CDR2 ANQGSEA. The CDR3 is 13 residues long. Trimming took 5 bases from V and 2 from J, leaving 13 bases between them. The CDR3 sequence: CSVSRLGTYEQYF. Written as DNA, the CDR3 is TGCAGCGTTTCTCGATTGGGTACCTACGAGCAGTACTTC.

V and J are TRBV28 and TRBJ1-5; D possibly corresponds to TRBD1 (5 bases). The CDR3 loop spans 13 amino acids. V lost 4 bases and J lost 6, with 10 bases in between. Germline-derived CDR1 and CDR2 are MDHEN and SYDVKM. The CDR3 protein is CASSSEGVQPQHF. DNA of the CDR3: TGTGCCAGCAGTTCTGAAGGGGTTCAGCCCCAGCATTTT.

This rearrangement joins TRBV6-4 to TRBJ2-1, with TRBD2 identical over 11 bases. The CDR3 length is 14 residues. Trimming removed 1 base from V and 10 bases from J; junction bases left unmatched: 3. Germline CDR1 and CDR2: MRHNA and SNTAGT. CDR3 residues: CASSDLAGGEEQFF. CDR3 coding DNA: TGTGCCAGCAGTGACTTAGCGGGAGGGGAGGAGCAGTTCTTC.

This clone was detected only a few times. The rearrangement uses TRBV7-2 and TRBJ2-2; no firm D call. CDR1 and CDR2 from the germline V gene are SGHTA and FQGNSA. This CDR3 is built from 13 residues. Trimming removed 1 base at V and 4 bases at J, with 4 bases between. CDR3 in amino acids: CASSLVITGELFF. In nucleotides, the CDR3 is TGTGCCAGCAGCTTAGTTATCACCGGGGAGCTGTTTTTT.

This clone is a singleton in its sample. The chain has TRBV6-1 and TRBJ1-2; D not certain. In germline, CDR1 is MNHNS, CDR2 SASEGT. Trimming removed 3 bases at V and 4 bases at J, with 15 bases between. The CDR3 is made up of 15 amino acids. The CDR3 sequence: CASSDGLAGVYGYTF. The CDR3 region has the DNA TGTGCCAGCAGTGACGGTCTGGCAGGAGTCTATGGCTACACCTTC.

Details on this clone: Other DNA sequences in this specimen translate into the identical CDR3. V gene TRBV11-3 combines with J gene TRBJ2-1; D unclear. CDR1 SGHNT and CDR2 YENEEA come from the germline V gene. Trimming stripped 3 bases from V and 6 bases from J, with 3 bases between. The CDR3 is made up of 11 amino acids. CDR3 region: CASSLSNEQFF. DNA for the CDR3: TGTGCCAGCAGCTTGTCCAATGAGCAGTTCTTC.

This clone is a singleton in its sample. The chain couples TRBV6-5 to TRBJ2-7, with 8 bases that match TRBD2. V was pared by 2 bases and J by 3 bases, with 6 bases of the junction left unmatched. Per germline, CDR1 MNHEY and CDR2 SVGAGI. The CDR3 is 15 amino acids. CDR3 sequence reads: CASSYRHGRVYEQYF. The DNA for the CDR3 is TGTGCCAGCAGTTACCGTCACGGGAGGGTCTACGAGCAGTACTTC.

The V and J genes are TRBV29-1 and TRBJ2-1, with 9 nucleotides matching TRBD1. Germline V CDR1 and CDR2: SQVTM, ANQGSEA. The CDR3 has 13 amino acids. With 6 bases clipped from V and 7 bases from J, the junction kept 7 bases outside the gene matches. The CDR3 is CSVVQGARNEQFF. DNA for the CDR3: TGCAGCGTGGTACAGGGGGCGCGGAATGAGCAGTTCTTC.